A selection of T cell receptor beta chains follows, all from one sample in a study of cytomegalovirus exposure and HLA in healthy donors. Profiled with immunoSEQ multiplex PCR; TCRdb holds only in-frame clones, not every one. The table has 250,000 to 400,000 clones, roughly 88% seen once. The material sequenced was PBMCs. Every receptor here comes from a man aged 25 to 45 in good health and CMV-seronegative. Both conserved end residues are part of each CDR3. The order of the fields is J gene, V gene, clone size, D gene, CDR3 protein, CDR3 DNA. A D gene is named only where the DNA matches it firmly. Size is stated for part of the rows, as once, few or many counts, or as a class when the clone is expanded.

j_call: TRBJ2-5; v_call: TRBV2; clone_size: NA; d_call: NA; cdr3_aa: CASTRKGGGQETQYF; cdr3_nt: TGTGCCAGCACCCGTAAGGGGGGGGGCCAAGAGACCCAGTACTTC
j_call: TRBJ1-4; v_call: TRBV4-1; clone_size: NA; d_call: NA; cdr3_aa: CASSQAGGFNEKLFF; cdr3_nt: TGCGCCAGCAGCCAAGCGGGAGGATTTAATGAAAAACTGTTTTTT
j_call: TRBJ1-4; v_call: TRBV2; clone_size: NA; d_call: NA; cdr3_aa: CASRQRFLSNSLREEKLFF; cdr3_nt: TGTGCCAGCAGGCAAAGATTTCTTTCAAACTCCCTCCGGGAGGAAAAACTGTTTTTT
j_call: TRBJ1-1; v_call: TRBV10-3; clone_size: NA; d_call: NA; cdr3_aa: CATKLAGLNTEAFF; cdr3_nt: TGTGCCACGAAATTAGCGGGGTTGAACACTGAAGCTTTCTTT
j_call: TRBJ2-1; v_call: TRBV5-6; clone_size: NA; d_call: TRBD2; cdr3_aa: CASSLAGGPFNEQFF; cdr3_nt: TGTGCCAGCAGCTTAGCGGGGGGGCCCTTCAATGAGCAGTTCTTC
j_call: TRBJ2-7; v_call: TRBV9; clone_size: NA; d_call: TRBD1; cdr3_aa: CASSVGTGAYEQYF; cdr3_nt: TGTGCCAGCAGCGTTGGGACAGGGGCCTACGAGCAGTACTTC
j_call: TRBJ2-2; v_call: TRBV19; clone_size: NA; d_call: TRBD2; cdr3_aa: CASRASGANTGELFF; cdr3_nt: TGTGCCAGTAGGGCTAGCGGGGCGAACACCGGGGAGCTGTTTTTT
j_call: TRBJ2-5; v_call: TRBV5-1; clone_size: NA; d_call: TRBD2; cdr3_aa: CASSLWAGEGETQYF; cdr3_nt: TGCGCCAGCAGCTTGTGGGCGGGGGAAGGAGAGACCCAGTACTTC
j_call: TRBJ2-7; v_call: TRBV27; clone_size: few; d_call: NA; cdr3_aa: CASSLFAQGWSDEQYF; cdr3_nt: TGTGCCAGCAGTTTATTCGCCCAGGGGTGGAGCGACGAGCAGTACTTC
j_call: TRBJ1-3; v_call: TRBV7-9; clone_size: NA; d_call: NA; cdr3_aa: CASQRGSGNTIYF; cdr3_nt: TGTGCCTCCCAAAGGGGCTCTGGAAACACCATATATTTT
j_call: TRBJ2-7; v_call: TRBV27; clone_size: once; d_call: NA; cdr3_aa: CASSSPPSQVGVHEQYF; cdr3_nt: TGTGCCAGCAGTTCACCCCCCTCCCAGGTGGGAGTCCACGAGCAGTACTTC
j_call: TRBJ2-7; v_call: TRBV6-6; clone_size: NA; d_call: NA; cdr3_aa: CASSFLGSSYEQYF; cdr3_nt: TGTGCCAGCAGTTTTCTAGGAAGCTCCTACGAGCAGTACTTC
j_call: TRBJ2-3; v_call: TRBV5-1; clone_size: NA; d_call: NA; cdr3_aa: CASSFPGGDRRRDTQYF; cdr3_nt: TGCGCCAGCAGCTTCCCAGGCGGGGACAGAAGAAGGGATACGCAGTATTTT
j_call: TRBJ1-6; v_call: TRBV5-6; clone_size: NA; d_call: NA; cdr3_aa: CASSLRSGGLSPLHF; cdr3_nt: TGTGCCAGCAGCTTACGCTCGGGGGGGCTCTCACCCCTCCACTTT
j_call: TRBJ2-7; v_call: TRBV5-1; clone_size: NA; d_call: NA; cdr3_aa: CASSLVVAGEQYF; cdr3_nt: TGCGCCAGCAGCTTGGTGGTGGCGGGTGAGCAGTACTTC
j_call: TRBJ1-3; v_call: TRBV25-1; clone_size: NA; d_call: NA; cdr3_aa: CASSPAGIYSGNTIYF; cdr3_nt: TGTGCCAGCAGTCCGGCGGGGATATACTCTGGAAACACCATATATTTT
j_call: TRBJ1-2; v_call: TRBV6-5; clone_size: NA; d_call: TRBD1; cdr3_aa: CAIRATGGSNYGYTF; cdr3_nt: TGTGCCATCCGAGCCACAGGGGGCTCTAACTATGGCTACACCTTC
j_call: TRBJ2-5; v_call: TRBV10-1; clone_size: NA; d_call: NA; cdr3_aa: CASSPGVWETQYF; cdr3_nt: TGCGCCAGCAGCCCCGGGGTTTGGGAGACCCAGTACTTC
j_call: TRBJ1-5; v_call: TRBV27; clone_size: NA; d_call: NA; cdr3_aa: CASSLQGGNQPQHF; cdr3_nt: TGTGCCAGCAGTTTGCAAGGGGGCAATCAGCCCCAGCATTTT
j_call: TRBJ2-3; v_call: TRBV12-5; clone_size: NA; d_call: TRBD1; cdr3_aa: CASGMTGNTQYF; cdr3_nt: TGTGCTAGTGGCATGACAGGGAATACGCAGTATTTT
j_call: TRBJ2-2; v_call: TRBV19; clone_size: NA; d_call: NA; cdr3_aa: CASSGPTGTGELFF; cdr3_nt: TGTGCCAGTAGTGGACCAACAGGGACCGGGGAGCTGTTTTTT
j_call: TRBJ2-7; v_call: TRBV5-1; clone_size: NA; d_call: NA; cdr3_aa: CASSSPGTYEQYF; cdr3_nt: TGCGCCAGCAGCTCCCCGGGTACCTACGAGCAGTACTTC
j_call: TRBJ1-5; v_call: TRBV30; clone_size: once; d_call: TRBD1; cdr3_aa: CAWSAGQITNQPQHF; cdr3_nt: TGTGCCTGGAGCGCGGGACAGATTACCAATCAGCCCCAGCATTTT
j_call: TRBJ2-3; v_call: TRBV19; clone_size: NA; d_call: TRBD2; cdr3_aa: CASSIEASGLFTDTQYF; cdr3_nt: TGTGCCAGTAGTATAGAGGCTAGCGGCCTATTCACAGATACGCAGTATTTT
j_call: TRBJ2-3; v_call: TRBV5-4; clone_size: NA; d_call: TRBD2; cdr3_aa: CASSPSGGAADTQYF; cdr3_nt: TGTGCCAGCAGCCCGAGCGGGGGGGCCGCAGATACGCAGTATTTT
j_call: TRBJ2-2; v_call: TRBV5-1; clone_size: NA; d_call: NA; cdr3_aa: CASSLSAGFQTGELFF; cdr3_nt: TGCGCCAGCAGCTTGTCGGCGGGGTTCCAAACCGGGGAGCTGTTTTTT
j_call: TRBJ1-6; v_call: TRBV19; clone_size: NA; d_call: NA; cdr3_aa: CARVGSSPLHF; cdr3_nt: TGTGCCAGGGTCGGGAGTTCACCCCTCCACTTT
j_call: TRBJ1-1; v_call: TRBV7-9; clone_size: NA; d_call: TRBD1; cdr3_aa: CASSLADRGEAFF; cdr3_nt: TGTGCCAGCAGCTTAGCAGACAGGGGAGAAGCTTTCTTT
j_call: TRBJ2-2; v_call: TRBV7-9; clone_size: NA; d_call: NA; cdr3_aa: CASSTKGRGTGELFF; cdr3_nt: TGTGCCAGCAGTACCAAGGGCCGGGGGACCGGGGAGCTGTTTTTT
j_call: TRBJ2-1; v_call: TRBV6-5; clone_size: NA; d_call: NA; cdr3_aa: CASSRGIYNEQFF; cdr3_nt: TGTGCCAGCAGTCGGGGAATTTACAATGAGCAGTTCTTC
j_call: TRBJ1-1; v_call: TRBV7-2; clone_size: once; d_call: NA; cdr3_aa: CASSLVGGQNTEAFF; cdr3_nt: TGTGCCAGCAGCTTAGTGGGGGGTCAGAACACTGAAGCTTTCTTT
j_call: TRBJ2-3; v_call: TRBV7-2; clone_size: NA; d_call: NA; cdr3_aa: CASSPGDLSDTQYF; cdr3_nt: TGTGCCAGCAGCCCGGGGGACCTCTCCGATACGCAGTATTTT
j_call: TRBJ2-3; v_call: TRBV5-1; clone_size: NA; d_call: TRBD2; cdr3_aa: CASSSMETSGGTDTQYF; cdr3_nt: TGCGCCAGCAGCTCCATGGAGACTAGCGGGGGCACAGATACGCAGTATTTT
j_call: TRBJ1-2; v_call: TRBV5-1; clone_size: NA; d_call: NA; cdr3_aa: CASSLALFGGDGYTF; cdr3_nt: TGCGCCAGCAGCTTGGCCCTCTTCGGGGGGGATGGCTACACCTTC
j_call: TRBJ1-1; v_call: TRBV29-1; clone_size: NA; d_call: NA; cdr3_aa: CSGQNRGNTEAFF; cdr3_nt: TGCAGCGGACAAAATAGGGGGAACACTGAAGCTTTCTTT
j_call: TRBJ1-1; v_call: TRBV4-1; clone_size: few; d_call: TRBD1; cdr3_aa: CASSRTGVYTEAFF; cdr3_nt: TGCGCCAGCAGCCGGACAGGGGTTTACACTGAAGCTTTCTTT
j_call: TRBJ2-4; v_call: TRBV7-2; clone_size: NA; d_call: NA; cdr3_aa: CASSLVRGGANIQYF; cdr3_nt: TGTGCCAGCAGCTTAGTTAGAGGGGGGGCAAACATTCAGTACTTC
j_call: TRBJ1-2; v_call: TRBV5-4; clone_size: once; d_call: TRBD1; cdr3_aa: CASSLEAGGYGYTF; cdr3_nt: TGTGCCAGCAGCTTGGAGGCAGGGGGCTATGGCTACACCTTC
j_call: TRBJ1-5; v_call: TRBV28; clone_size: NA; d_call: TRBD1; cdr3_aa: CASSWTGVGSNQPQHF; cdr3_nt: TGTGCCAGCAGTTGGACAGGGGTGGGTAGCAATCAGCCCCAGCATTTT
j_call: TRBJ2-5; v_call: TRBV29-1; clone_size: NA; d_call: NA; cdr3_aa: CSVVGGRETQYF; cdr3_nt: TGCAGCGTTGTCGGGGGGCGAGAGACCCAGTACTTC
j_call: TRBJ1-4; v_call: TRBV5-6; clone_size: NA; d_call: NA; cdr3_aa: CASSLVYAGEKLFF; cdr3_nt: TGTGCCAGCAGCTTGGTTTACGCAGGTGAAAAACTGTTTTTT
j_call: TRBJ2-7; v_call: TRBV5-1; clone_size: NA; d_call: NA; cdr3_aa: CASSLLWGSSYEQYF; cdr3_nt: TGCGCCAGCAGCTTGCTCTGGGGCAGCTCCTACGAGCAGTACTTC
j_call: TRBJ2-7; v_call: TRBV27; clone_size: NA; d_call: NA; cdr3_aa: CASSPNSRDFYSYEQYF; cdr3_nt: TGTGCCAGCAGCCCTAACTCCCGGGACTTCTACTCCTACGAGCAGTACTTC
j_call: TRBJ2-7; v_call: TRBV18; clone_size: NA; d_call: NA; cdr3_aa: CASAMTGHEQYF; cdr3_nt: TGTGCCAGCGCGATGACAGGCCACGAGCAGTACTTC
j_call: TRBJ2-7; v_call: TRBV7-9; clone_size: NA; d_call: NA; cdr3_aa: CACGPGEYEQYF; cdr3_nt: TGTGCCTGCGGACCGGGGGAGTACGAGCAGTACTTC
j_call: TRBJ1-5; v_call: TRBV6-5; clone_size: NA; d_call: NA; cdr3_aa: CASSLGPNQPQHF; cdr3_nt: TGTGCCAGCAGTTTGGGCCCCAATCAGCCCCAGCATTTT
j_call: TRBJ2-5; v_call: TRBV7-8; clone_size: NA; d_call: NA; cdr3_aa: CASSLGGYQETQYF; cdr3_nt: TGTGCCAGCAGCTTAGGAGGGTACCAAGAGACCCAGTACTTC
j_call: TRBJ2-7; v_call: TRBV5-6; clone_size: once; d_call: TRBD1; cdr3_aa: CASTGQGFYEQYF; cdr3_nt: TGTGCCAGCACGGGACAGGGTTTCTACGAGCAGTACTTC